The present TCR beta chain was sequenced within a study of graft-versus-host responses after intestinal transplantation. Across the whole study: As for transplant type, recipients had multivisceral, liver-intestinal, or isolated intestinal grafts.

Generated by immunoSEQ multiplex PCR, the TCRdb table keeps only in-frame clones and is missing some. The data hold tens of thousands of clones, with approximately 92% observed a single time. With 1 base removed from V and 2 bases from J, the gap between germline ends came to 10 bases. CDR1 is SGDLS and CDR2 is YYNGEE in the germline V gene. The CDR3 covers 15 residues. Regarding this clone: Its specificity is unknown.

The source was unstimulated CD8+ T cells sorted from spleen or lymph node cells, collected before intestinal transplant. The receptor was derived from a human donor who received an intestinal transplant. V and J are TRBV9 and TRBJ2-1; no reliable D call. The CDR3 is CASSVYGLTYNEQFF. CDR3 sequence (DNA): TGTGCCAGCAGCGTATATGGCCTTACCTACAATGAGCAGTTCTTC.